Listed here are 12 T cell receptor beta chains from one sample, sequenced in a study of OX40 agonist ivuxolimab in advanced cancers. Assay used: immunoSEQ multiplex PCR; TCRdb lists only in-frame clones, some missing. The sample shows 82,000 or so clones, 90% to 95% of them seen only once. Sequencing was performed on CD4+ or CD8+ T cells sorted from blood, taken in a trial of the OX40 agonist ivuxolimab. These receptors came from an adult with an advanced solid tumor such as melanoma, head and neck, liver or kidney cancer.

The chain links TRBV4-2 to TRBJ2-7; TRBD1 might be the D (6 bases). Trimming took 3 bases from V and 0 from J, leaving 21 bases between them. Germline CDR1 LGHNA, CDR2 YNFKEQ. The CDR3 is 18 amino acids. The CDR3 nucleotides are TGTGCCAGCAGCCATCCCTTCGACGACAGGCGTCTCTCCTACGAGCAGTACTTC. It codes for CASSHPFDDRRLSYEQYF.

The chain carries TRBV19 and TRBJ2-3; D is ambiguous. The CDR3 covers 14 residues. Per germline, CDR1 LNHDA and CDR2 SQIVND (reference sequence). V shed 3 bases and J shed 1 base, with 8 bases lying between them. The CDR3 here is CASSIGSGTDTQYF. The CDR3 nucleotides are TGTGCCAGTAGTATCGGCTCAGGCACAGATACGCAGTATTTT. Supplemented by reference TRBV19 and TRBJ2-3, the full variable domain reads DGGITQSPKYLFRKEGQNVTLSCEQNLNHDAMYWYRQDPGQGLRLIYYSQIVNDFQKGDIAEGYSVSREKKESFPLTVTSAQKNPTAFYLCASSIGSGTDTQYFGPGTRLTVL.

The genes are TRBV7-2 and TRBJ2-7; TRBD2 matches 8 bases. Germline assignment: CDR1 SGHTA and CDR2 FQGNSA. CDR3 size: 14 residues. Trimming cost V 5 bases and J 6 bases; bases outside gene matches: 9. The CDR3 coding sequence is TGTGCCAGCAGCCCAAGCGGGAGACCGTCCGAGCAGTACTTC. It yields the protein CASSPSGRPSEQYF. Complete variable domain (other parts from reference TRBV7-2 and TRBJ2-7): GAGVSQSPSNKVTEKGKDVELRCDPISGHTALYWYRQSLGQGLEFLIYFQGNSAPDKSGLPSDRFSAERTGGSVSTLTIQRTQQEDSAVYLCASSPSGRPSEQYFGPGTRLTVT.

The chain carries TRBV4-3 and TRBJ2-7; 7 bases are a match to TRBD2. There are 14 residues in the CDR3. With V trimmed by 0 bases and J by 4 bases, 3 bases remained unmatched. Per germline, CDR1 LGHNA and CDR2 YSLEER. The CDR3 spells CASSQERGGYEQYF. CDR3 bases: TGCGCCAGCAGCCAAGAGAGGGGAGGGTACGAGCAGTACTTC.

The gene calls are TRBV7-9 and TRBJ1-4, with TRBD1 matching 9 bases. With V trimmed by 5 bases and J by 7 bases, 8 bases remained unmatched. CDR1 and CDR2 (germline): SEHNR, FQNEAQ (reference sequence). The CDR3 spans 15 residues. CDR3 sequence reads: CASSGRDRVAEKLFF. CDR3 DNA sequence: TGTGCCAGCAGCGGAAGGGACAGGGTGGCTGAAAAACTGTTTTTT. The whole variable domain, filled in from reference TRBV7-9 and TRBJ1-4, reads DTGVSQNPRHKITKRGQNVTFRCDPISEHNRLYWYRQTLGQGPEFLTYFQNEAQLEKSRLLSDRFSAERPKGSFSTLEIQRTEQGDSAMYLCASSGRDRVAEKLFFGSGTQLSVL.

The CDR3 region is CASSPRRGETQYF. The DNA of the CDR3 is TGTGCCAGCTCACCACGGAGGGGTGAGACCCAGTACTTC. The V and J genes are TRBV18 and TRBJ2-5; weak D call: TRBD2 (6 bases). Germline CDR1 is KGHSH and CDR2 is LQKENI. The CDR3 loop spans 13 amino acids. The V end was cut by 1 base, the J end by 5 bases, with 8 bases between.

The chain links TRBV7-2 to TRBJ2-7, with 11 bases lining up with TRBD2. With 3 bases clipped from V and 3 bases from J, the junction kept 10 bases outside the gene matches. The CDR3 extends over 17 amino acids. In germline, CDR1 is SGHTA, CDR2 FQGNSA. This CDR3 is CASSFLAGGPQGYEQYF. The CDR3 region has the DNA TGTGCCAGCAGCTTTCTAGCGGGAGGACCTCAGGGCTACGAGCAGTACTTC.

The chain links TRBV4-3 to TRBJ2-3, with TRBD2 matching over 16 bases. CDR3 length equals 20 residues. Germline trimming cut 4 bases from V and 5 bases from J; bases unmatched to any gene: 15. Germline CDR1 and CDR2: LGHNA and YSLEER. CDR3 amino acids: CASSLNMYPGLAGGIDTQYF. DNA for the CDR3: TGCGCCAGCAGCCTGAACATGTATCCGGGACTAGCGGGAGGGATAGATACGCAGTATTTT.

CDR3 sequence (DNA): TGTGCCTGGAATGGAGGGAGTGGGGATACGCAGTATTTT. This gives the protein CAWNGGSGDTQYF. V usage is TRBV30 and J usage is TRBJ2-3; D is perhaps TRBD2 (6 bases). The CDR3 covers 13 residues. The germline V gene has CDR1 GTSNPN and CDR2 SVGIG (reference sequence). V was pared by 4 bases and J by 6 bases, with 14 bases between.

The rearrangement links TRBV18 to TRBJ2-3; no reliable D call. The V end was cut by 1 base, the J end by 5 bases, with 7 bases between. This CDR3 region has 13 residues. CDR1 is KGHSH, CDR2 LQKENI, per germline. CDR3 protein: CASSPQGRDTQYF. The DNA for the CDR3 is TGTGCCAGCTCACCACAGGGAAGAGATACGCAGTATTTT.

This rearrangement joins TRBV11-2 to TRBJ2-1, with D perhaps assigned TRBD1 or TRBD2 (5 bases each). The CDR3 consists of 15 residues. Trimming pared 5 bases from V and 6 bases from J, leaving 17 bases between. The germline V gene has CDR1 SGHAT and CDR2 FQNNGV. CDR3 region: CASSVSGAASNEQFF. In nucleotides, the CDR3 is TGTGCCAGCAGCGTATCCGGGGCCGCATCCAATGAGCAGTTCTTC.

This rearrangement joins TRBV5-6 to TRBJ1-2; 7 nucleotides align to TRBD1. CDR1 is SGHDT, CDR2 YYEEEE, per germline. After removal of 1 base from V and 2 bases from J, the junction contained 5 bases not matched to a gene. There are 15 residues in the CDR3. CDR3 bases: TGTGCCAGCAGCTTGTGGGACAGAAAGAACTATGGCTACACCTTC. Residues: CASSLWDRKNYGYTF.